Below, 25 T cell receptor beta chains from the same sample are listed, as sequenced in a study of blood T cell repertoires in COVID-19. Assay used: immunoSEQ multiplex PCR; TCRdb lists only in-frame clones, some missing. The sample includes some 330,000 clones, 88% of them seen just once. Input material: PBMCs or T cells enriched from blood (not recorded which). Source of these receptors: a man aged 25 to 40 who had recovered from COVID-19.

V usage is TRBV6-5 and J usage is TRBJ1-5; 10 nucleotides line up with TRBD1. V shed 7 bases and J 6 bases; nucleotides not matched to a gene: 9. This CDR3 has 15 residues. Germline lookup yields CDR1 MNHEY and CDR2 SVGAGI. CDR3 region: CASTTFRQGAQPQHF. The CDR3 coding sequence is TGTGCCAGCACCACATTTAGACAGGGGGCTCAGCCCCAGCATTTT.

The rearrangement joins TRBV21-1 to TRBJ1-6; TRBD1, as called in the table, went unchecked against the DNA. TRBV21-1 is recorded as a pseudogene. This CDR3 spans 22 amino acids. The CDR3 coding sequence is TGTGCCAGCAGCAAACCGGGGGACAGCGGCGATGAGTTTAGCTCCTATAATTCACCCCTCCACTTT. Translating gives CASSKPGDSGDEFSSYNSPLHF.

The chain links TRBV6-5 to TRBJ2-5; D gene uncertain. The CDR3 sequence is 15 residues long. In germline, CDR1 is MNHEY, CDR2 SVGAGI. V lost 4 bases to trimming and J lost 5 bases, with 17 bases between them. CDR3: CASSSKGASGETQYF. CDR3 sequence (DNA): TGTGCCAGCAGTTCCAAAGGAGCTAGTGGGGAGACCCAGTACTTC.

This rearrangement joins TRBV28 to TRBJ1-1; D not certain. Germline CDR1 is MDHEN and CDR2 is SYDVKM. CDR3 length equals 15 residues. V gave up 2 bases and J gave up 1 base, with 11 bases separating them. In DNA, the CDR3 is TGTGCCAGCAGTTTACCAGGATACGAGAACACTGAAGCTTTCTTT. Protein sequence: CASSLPGYENTEAFF.

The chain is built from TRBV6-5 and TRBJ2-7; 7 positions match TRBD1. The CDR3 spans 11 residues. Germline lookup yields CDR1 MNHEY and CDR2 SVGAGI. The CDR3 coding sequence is TGTGACCGACAGGGTCTTAACGAGCAGTACTTC. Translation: CDRQGLNEQYF.

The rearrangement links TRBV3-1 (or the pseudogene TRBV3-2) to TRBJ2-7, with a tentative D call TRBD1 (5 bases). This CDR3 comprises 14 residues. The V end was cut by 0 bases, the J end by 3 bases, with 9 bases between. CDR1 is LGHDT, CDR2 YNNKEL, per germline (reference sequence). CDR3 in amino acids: CASSQEGVIYEQYF. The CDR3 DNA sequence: TGTGCCAGCAGCCAAGAAGGGGTTATCTACGAGCAGTACTTC.

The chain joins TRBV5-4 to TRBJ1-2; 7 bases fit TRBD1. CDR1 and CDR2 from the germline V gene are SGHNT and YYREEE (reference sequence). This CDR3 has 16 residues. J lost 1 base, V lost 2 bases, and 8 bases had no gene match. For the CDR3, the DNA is TGTGCCAGCAGCTTTCCCTTAGGGGGCAGTAACTATGGCTACACCTTC. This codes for CASSFPLGGSNYGYTF. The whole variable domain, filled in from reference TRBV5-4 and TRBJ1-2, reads ETGVTQSPTHLIKTRGQQVTLRCSSQSGHNTVSWYQQALGQGPQFIFQYYREEENGRGNFPPRFSGLQFPNYSSELNVNALELDDSALYLCASSFPLGGSNYGYTFGSGTRLTVV.

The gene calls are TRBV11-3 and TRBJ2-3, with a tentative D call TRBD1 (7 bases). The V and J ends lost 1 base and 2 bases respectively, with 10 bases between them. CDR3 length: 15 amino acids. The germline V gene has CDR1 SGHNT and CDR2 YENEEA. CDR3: CASSLARGVTDTQYF. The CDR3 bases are TGTGCCAGCAGCTTAGCCAGGGGGGTCACAGATACGCAGTATTTT.

This chain's CDR3 is CASSLSGEAFF. The CDR3, as DNA: TGTGCCAGTAGTCTCAGCGGTGAAGCTTTCTTT. V and J are TRBV19 and TRBJ1-1, with D hard to call. V was pared by 5 bases and J by 7 bases, with 8 bases between. This CDR3 is built from 11 residues. Germline values: CDR1 LNHDA, CDR2 SQIVND (reference sequence).

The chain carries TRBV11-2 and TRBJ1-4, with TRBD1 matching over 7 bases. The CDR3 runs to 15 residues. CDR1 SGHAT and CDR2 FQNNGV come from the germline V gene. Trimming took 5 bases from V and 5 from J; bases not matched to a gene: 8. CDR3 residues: CASSPWGQRNEKLFF. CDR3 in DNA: TGTGCCAGCAGCCCCTGGGGACAGAGAAATGAAAAACTGTTTTTT.

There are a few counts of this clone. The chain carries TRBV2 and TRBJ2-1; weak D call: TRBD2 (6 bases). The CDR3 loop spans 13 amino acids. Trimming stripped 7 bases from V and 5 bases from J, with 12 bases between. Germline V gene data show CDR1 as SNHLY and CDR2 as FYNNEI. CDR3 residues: CASTRRGHNEQFF. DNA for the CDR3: TGTGCCAGCACCCGGCGGGGCCACAATGAGCAGTTCTTC. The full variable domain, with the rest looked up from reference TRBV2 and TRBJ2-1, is EPEVTQTPSHQVTQMGQEVILRCVPISNHLYFYWYRQILGQKVEFLVSFYNNEISEKSEIFDDQFSVERPDGSNFTLKIRSTKLEDSAMYFCASTRRGHNEQFFGPGTRLTVL.

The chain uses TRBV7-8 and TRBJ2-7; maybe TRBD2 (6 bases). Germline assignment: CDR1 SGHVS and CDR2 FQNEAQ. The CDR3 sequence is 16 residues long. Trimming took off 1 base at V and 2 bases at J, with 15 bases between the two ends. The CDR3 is CASSLGTVEGTYEQYF. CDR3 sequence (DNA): TGTGCCAGCAGCTTAGGGACTGTGGAGGGGACCTACGAGCAGTACTTC. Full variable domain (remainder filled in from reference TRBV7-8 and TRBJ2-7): GAGVSQSPRYKVAKRGQDVALRCDPISGHVSLFWYQQALGQGPEFLTYFQNEAQLDKSGLPSDRFFAERPEGSVSTLKIQRTQQEDSAVYLCASSLGTVEGTYEQYFGPGTRLTVT.

The CDR3 region has the DNA TGTGCCAGCAACCCCCCCGACAGGGAGAACACCGGGGAGCTGTTTTTT. Residues: CASNPPDRENTGELFF. The V call is TRBV7-9, the J call TRBJ2-2; 7 nucleotides match TRBD1. The CDR3 is 16 amino acids. The germline V gene has CDR1 SEHNR and CDR2 FQNEAQ (reference sequence). V was clipped by 7 bases and J by 1 base; unmatched bases: 9.

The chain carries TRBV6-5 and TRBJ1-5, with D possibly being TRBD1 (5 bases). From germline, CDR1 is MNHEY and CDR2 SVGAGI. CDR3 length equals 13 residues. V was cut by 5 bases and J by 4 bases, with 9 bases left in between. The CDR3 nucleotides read TGTGCCAGCAGTCCCCAGGGTAATCAGCCCCAGCATTTT. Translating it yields CASSPQGNQPQHF.

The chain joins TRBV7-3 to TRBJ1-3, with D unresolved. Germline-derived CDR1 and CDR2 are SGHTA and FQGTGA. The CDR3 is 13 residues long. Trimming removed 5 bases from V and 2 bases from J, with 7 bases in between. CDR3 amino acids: CASSREPGNTIYF. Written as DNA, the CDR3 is TGTGCCAGCAGCCGAGAACCTGGAAACACCATATATTTT.

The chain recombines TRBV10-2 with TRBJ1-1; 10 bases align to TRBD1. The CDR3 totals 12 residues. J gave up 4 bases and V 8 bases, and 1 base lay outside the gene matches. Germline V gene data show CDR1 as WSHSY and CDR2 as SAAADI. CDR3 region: CASRTGGTEAFF. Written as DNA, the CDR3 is TGCGCCAGCCGGACAGGGGGCACTGAAGCTTTCTTT.

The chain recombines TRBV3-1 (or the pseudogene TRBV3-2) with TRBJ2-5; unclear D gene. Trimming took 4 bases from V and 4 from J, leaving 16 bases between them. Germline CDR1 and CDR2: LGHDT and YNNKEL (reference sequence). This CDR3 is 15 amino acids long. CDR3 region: CASSRSTPLRETQYF. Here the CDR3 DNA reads TGTGCCAGCAGCCGATCCACACCCCTCCGAGAGACCCAGTACTTC.

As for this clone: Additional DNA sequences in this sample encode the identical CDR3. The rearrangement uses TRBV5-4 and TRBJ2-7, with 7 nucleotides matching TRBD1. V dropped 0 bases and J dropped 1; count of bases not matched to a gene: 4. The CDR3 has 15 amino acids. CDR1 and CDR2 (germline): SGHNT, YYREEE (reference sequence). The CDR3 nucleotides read TGTGCCAGCAGCTTGGGACAGGGCGGATCCTACGAGCAGTACTTC. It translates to CASSLGQGGSYEQYF.

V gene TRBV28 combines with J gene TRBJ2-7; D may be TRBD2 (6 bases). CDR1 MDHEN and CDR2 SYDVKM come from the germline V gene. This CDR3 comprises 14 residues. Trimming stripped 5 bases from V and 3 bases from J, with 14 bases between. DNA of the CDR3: TGTGCCAGCAGTCCCGTGACGGGGGACTACGAGCAGTACTTC. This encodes CASSPVTGDYEQYF. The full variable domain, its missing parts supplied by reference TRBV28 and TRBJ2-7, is DVKVTQSSRYLVKRTGEKVFLECVQDMDHENMFWYRQDPGLGLRLIYFSYDVKMKEKGDIPEGYSVSREKKERFSLILESASTNQTSMYLCASSPVTGDYEQYFGPGTRLTVT.

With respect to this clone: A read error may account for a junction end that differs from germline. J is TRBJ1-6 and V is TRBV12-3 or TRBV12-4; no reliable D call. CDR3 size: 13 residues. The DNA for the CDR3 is TGTGCCAGCAGTTACCCGGAGGCGCCATCGCCCTTCTTT. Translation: CASSYPEAPSPFF.

CDR3 in amino acids: CASGGQGAYEQYF. For the CDR3, the DNA is TGTGCCAGCGGAGGACAGGGGGCCTACGAGCAGTACTTC. The V call is TRBV3-1 (or the pseudogene TRBV3-2), the J call TRBJ2-7, with 10 nucleotides matching TRBD1. From germline, CDR1 is LGHDT and CDR2 YNNKEL (reference sequence). The V segment lost 8 bases and the J segment 2 bases; nucleotides outside the gene matches: 3. The CDR3 has 13 amino acids.

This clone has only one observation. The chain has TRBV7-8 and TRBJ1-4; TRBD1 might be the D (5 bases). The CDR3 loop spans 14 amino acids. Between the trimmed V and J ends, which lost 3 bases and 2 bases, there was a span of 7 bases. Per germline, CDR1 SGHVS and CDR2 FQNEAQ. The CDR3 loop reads CASSLQGTNEKLFF. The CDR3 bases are TGTGCCAGCAGCTTGCAGGGTACTAATGAAAAACTGTTTTTT.

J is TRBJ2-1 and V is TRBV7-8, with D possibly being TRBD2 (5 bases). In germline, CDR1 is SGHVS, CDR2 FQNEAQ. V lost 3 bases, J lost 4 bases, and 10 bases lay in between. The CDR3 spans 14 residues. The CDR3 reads CASSFASQYNEQFF. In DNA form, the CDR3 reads TGTGCCAGCAGCTTTGCTAGCCAGTACAATGAGCAGTTCTTC. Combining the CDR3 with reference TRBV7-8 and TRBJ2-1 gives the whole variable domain GAGVSQSPRYKVAKRGQDVALRCDPISGHVSLFWYQQALGQGPEFLTYFQNEAQLDKSGLPSDRFFAERPEGSVSTLKIQRTQQEDSAVYLCASSFASQYNEQFFGPGTRLTVL.

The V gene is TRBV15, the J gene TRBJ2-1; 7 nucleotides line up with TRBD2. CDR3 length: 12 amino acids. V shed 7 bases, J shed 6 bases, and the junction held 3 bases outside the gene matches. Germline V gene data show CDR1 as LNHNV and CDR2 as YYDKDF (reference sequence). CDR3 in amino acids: CATTPGGNEQFF. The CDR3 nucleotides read TGTGCCACCACCCCGGGGGGCAATGAGCAGTTCTTC.

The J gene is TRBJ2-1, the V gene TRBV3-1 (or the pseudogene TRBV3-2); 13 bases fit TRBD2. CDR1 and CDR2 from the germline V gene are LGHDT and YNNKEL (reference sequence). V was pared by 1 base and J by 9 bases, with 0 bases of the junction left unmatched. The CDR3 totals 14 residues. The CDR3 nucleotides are TGTGCCAGCAGCCAAGGACTAGCGGGGGGTGAGCAGTTCTTC. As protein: CASSQGLAGGEQFF.